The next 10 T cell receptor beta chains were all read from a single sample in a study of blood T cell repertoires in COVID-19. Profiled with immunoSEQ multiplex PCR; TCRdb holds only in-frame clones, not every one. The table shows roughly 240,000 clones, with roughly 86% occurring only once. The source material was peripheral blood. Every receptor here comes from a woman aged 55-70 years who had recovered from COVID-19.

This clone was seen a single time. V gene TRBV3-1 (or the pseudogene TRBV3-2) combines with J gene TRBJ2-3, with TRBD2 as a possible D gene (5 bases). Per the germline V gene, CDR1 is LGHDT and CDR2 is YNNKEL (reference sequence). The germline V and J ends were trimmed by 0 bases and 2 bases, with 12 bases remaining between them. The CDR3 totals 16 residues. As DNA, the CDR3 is TGTGCCAGCAGCCAAGATAGAGGAGGCTACACAGATACGCAGTATTTT. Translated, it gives CASSQDRGGYTDTQYF.

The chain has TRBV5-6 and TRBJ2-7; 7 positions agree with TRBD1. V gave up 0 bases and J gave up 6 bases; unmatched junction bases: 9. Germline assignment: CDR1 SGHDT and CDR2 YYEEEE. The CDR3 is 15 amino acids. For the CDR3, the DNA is TGTGCCAGCAGCTTGGCCTTACGACAGGGCGGCGAGCAGTACTTC. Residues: CASSLALRQGGEQYF.

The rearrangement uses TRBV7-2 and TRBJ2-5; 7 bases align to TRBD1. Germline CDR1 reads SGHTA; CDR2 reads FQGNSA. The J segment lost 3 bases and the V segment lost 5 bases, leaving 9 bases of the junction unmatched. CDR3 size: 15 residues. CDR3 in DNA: TGTGCCAGCAGCCCCCAGACAGGGTTAAAAGAGACCCAGTACTTC. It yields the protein CASSPQTGLKETQYF.

In nucleotides, the CDR3 is TGTGCCAGCAGCCCGGGGACAGGGCTGGGCTACACCTTC. This translates into CASSPGTGLGYTF. The chain employs TRBV3-1 (or the pseudogene TRBV3-2) and TRBJ1-2; 9 positions match TRBD1. CDR1 and CDR2 from the germline V gene are LGHDT and YNNKEL (reference sequence). V gave up 4 bases and J gave up 8 bases; unmatched junction bases: 5. The CDR3 extends over 13 amino acids.

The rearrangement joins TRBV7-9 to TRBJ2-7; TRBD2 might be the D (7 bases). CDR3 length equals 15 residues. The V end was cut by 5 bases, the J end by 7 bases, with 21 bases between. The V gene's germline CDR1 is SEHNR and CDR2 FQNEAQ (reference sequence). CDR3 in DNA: TGTGCCAGCAGCCCCCGGGGGGCTACGCGGGGTGAGCAGTACTTC. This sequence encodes CASSPRGATRGEQYF. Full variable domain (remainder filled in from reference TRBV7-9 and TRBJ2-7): DTGVSQNPRHKITKRGQNVTFRCDPISEHNRLYWYRQTLGQGPEFLTYFQNEAQLEKSRLLSDRFSAERPKGSFSTLEIQRTEQGDSAMYLCASSPRGATRGEQYFGPGTRLTVT.

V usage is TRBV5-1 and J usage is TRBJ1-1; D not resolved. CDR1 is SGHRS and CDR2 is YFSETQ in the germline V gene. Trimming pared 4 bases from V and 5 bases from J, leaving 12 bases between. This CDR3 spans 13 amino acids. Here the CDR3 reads CASSGGGRTEAFF. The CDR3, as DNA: TGCGCCAGCAGCGGCGGAGGCCGGACTGAAGCTTTCTTT.

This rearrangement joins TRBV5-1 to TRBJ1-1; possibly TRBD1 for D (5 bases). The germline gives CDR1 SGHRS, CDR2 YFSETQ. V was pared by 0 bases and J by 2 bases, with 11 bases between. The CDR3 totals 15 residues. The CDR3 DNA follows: TGCGCCAGCAGCTTGGCCCACAGGTTCAACACTGAAGCTTTCTTT. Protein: CASSLAHRFNTEAFF.

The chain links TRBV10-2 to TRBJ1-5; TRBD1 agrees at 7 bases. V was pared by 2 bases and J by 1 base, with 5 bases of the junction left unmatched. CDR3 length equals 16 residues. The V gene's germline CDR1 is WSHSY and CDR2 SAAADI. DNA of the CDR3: TGCGCCAGCAGTGAGAGGAACAGGGGAAGCAATCAGCCCCAGCATTTT. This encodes CASSERNRGSNQPQHF.

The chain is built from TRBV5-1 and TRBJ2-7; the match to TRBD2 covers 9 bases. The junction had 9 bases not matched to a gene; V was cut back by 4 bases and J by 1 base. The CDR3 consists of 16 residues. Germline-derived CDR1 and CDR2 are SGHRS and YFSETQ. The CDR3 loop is CASSPRTSATSYEQYF. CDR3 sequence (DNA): TGCGCCAGCAGCCCTCGGACTAGCGCGACATCCTACGAGCAGTACTTC.

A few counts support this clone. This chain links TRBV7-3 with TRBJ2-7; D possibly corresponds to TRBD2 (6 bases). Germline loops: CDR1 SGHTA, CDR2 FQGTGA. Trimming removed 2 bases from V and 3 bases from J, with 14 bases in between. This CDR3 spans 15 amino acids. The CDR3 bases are TGTGCCAGCAGCTTAGAGTCCGGGGGATACTACGAGCAGTACTTC. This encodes CASSLESGGYYEQYF.